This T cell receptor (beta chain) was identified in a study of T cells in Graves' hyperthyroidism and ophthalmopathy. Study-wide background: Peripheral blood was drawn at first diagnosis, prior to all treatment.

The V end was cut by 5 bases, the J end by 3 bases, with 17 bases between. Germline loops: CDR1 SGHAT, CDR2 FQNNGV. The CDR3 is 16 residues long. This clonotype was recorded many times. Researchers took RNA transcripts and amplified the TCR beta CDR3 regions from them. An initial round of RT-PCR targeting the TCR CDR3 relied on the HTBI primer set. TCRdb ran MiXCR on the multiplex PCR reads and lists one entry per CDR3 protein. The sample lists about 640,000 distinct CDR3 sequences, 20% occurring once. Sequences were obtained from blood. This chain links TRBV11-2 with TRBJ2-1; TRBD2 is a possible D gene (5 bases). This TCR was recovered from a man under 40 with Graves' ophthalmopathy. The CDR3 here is CASSRPLAGSYNEQFF. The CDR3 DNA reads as TGTGCCAGCAGCCGCCCATTGGCGGGTAGCTACAATGAGCAGTTCTTC. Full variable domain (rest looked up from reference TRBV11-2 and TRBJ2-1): EAGVAQSPRYKIIEKRQSVAFWCNPISGHATLYWYQQILGQGPKLLIQFQNNGVVDDSQLPKDRFSAERLKGVDSTLKIQPAKLEDSAVYLCASSRPLAGSYNEQFFGPGTRLTVL.